Presented here are 4 T cell receptor beta chains from one specimen sequenced in a study of CD8 T cells in ankylosing spondylitis. TCRdb re-called the 5' RACE reads with MiXCR, one entry per CDR3 protein. The sample records 250,000 or so distinct CDR3 sequences, 24% being singletons. Sequencing used blood, either unsorted or a sorted T cell fraction (not recorded which). The receptors were gathered from a male donor with ankylosing spondylitis or in good health (not recorded which).

This sequence joins TRBV20-1 and TRBJ2-1; D possibly corresponds to TRBD1 (6 bases). Trimming shortened V by 0 bases and J by 7 bases, and 19 bases separated the two germline ends. CDR1 is DFQATT and CDR2 is SNEGSKA in the germline V gene (reference sequence). CDR3 size: 16 residues. The CDR3 region has the DNA TGCAGTGCTAGAGATATTTGGACAGTTCATGGGAATGAGCAGTTCTTC. It is translated as CSARDIWTVHGNEQFF.

The rearrangement uses TRBV7-7 and TRBJ2-6, with D unresolved. This CDR3 has 9 amino acids. Germline lookup yields CDR1 SSHAT and CDR2 FNYEAQ (reference sequence). CDR3 in DNA: TGTGCTAGCCCCAACGTCCTGACTTTC. This sequence encodes CASPNVLTF.

On this clonotype itself: This may arise from a read error, as a much more abundant clone is one base away. The chain recombines TRBV29-1 with TRBJ2-1, with a possible D match to TRBD1 (6 bases). CDR1 and CDR2 from the germline V gene are SQVTM and ANQGSEA. The CDR3 loop spans 14 amino acids. The CDR3 coding sequence is TGCAGCGTTGCCCAAGGGACAAGGGACAATGACCAGTTCTTC. This codes for CSVAQGTRDNDQFF.

The CDR3 sequence: CASSLGTGIQPQHF. The CDR3 DNA follows: TGTGCCAGCAGCTTAGGGACAGGGATTCAGCCCCAGCATTTT. This chain joins TRBV7-9 and TRBJ1-5; TRBD1 aligns across 8 bases. The CDR3 loop spans 14 amino acids. The trim removed 1 base at V and 6 bases at J, leaving 2 bases unmatched. Per germline, CDR1 SEHNR and CDR2 FQNEAQ (reference sequence). Full variable domain (missing parts from reference TRBV7-9 and TRBJ1-5): DTGVSQNPRHKITKRGQNVTFRCDPISEHNRLYWYRQTLGQGPEFLTYFQNEAQLEKSRLLSDRFSAERPKGSFSTLEIQRTEQGDSAMYLCASSLGTGIQPQHFGDGTRLSIL.